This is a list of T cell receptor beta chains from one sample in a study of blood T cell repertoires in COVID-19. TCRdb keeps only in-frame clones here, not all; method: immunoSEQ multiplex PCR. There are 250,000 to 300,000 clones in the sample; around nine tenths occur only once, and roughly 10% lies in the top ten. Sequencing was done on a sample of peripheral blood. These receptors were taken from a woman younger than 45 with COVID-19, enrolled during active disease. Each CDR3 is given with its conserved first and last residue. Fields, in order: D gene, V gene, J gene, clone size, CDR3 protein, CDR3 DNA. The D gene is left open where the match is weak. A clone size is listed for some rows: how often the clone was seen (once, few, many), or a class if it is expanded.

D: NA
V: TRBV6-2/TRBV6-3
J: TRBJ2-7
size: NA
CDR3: CASSNPFKPSYEQYF
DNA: TGTGCCAGCAGTAACCCCTTTAAGCCCTCCTACGAGCAGTACTTC

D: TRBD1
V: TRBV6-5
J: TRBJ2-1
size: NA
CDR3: CASTLGTGEFF
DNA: TGTGCCAGCACGCTTGGGACAGGGGAGTTCTTC

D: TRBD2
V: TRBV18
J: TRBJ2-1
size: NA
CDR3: CASSPFSRGGEQFF
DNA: TGTGCCAGCTCACCATTCAGCCGGGGGGGTGAGCAGTTCTTC

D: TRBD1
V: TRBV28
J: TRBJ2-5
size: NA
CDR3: CASTGGQETQYF
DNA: TGTGCCAGTACAGGGGGCCAAGAGACCCAGTACTTC

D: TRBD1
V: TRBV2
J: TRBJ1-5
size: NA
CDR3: CASSRDRVGSNQPQHF
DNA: TGTGCCAGCAGTCGGGACAGGGTTGGTAGCAATCAGCCCCAGCATTTT

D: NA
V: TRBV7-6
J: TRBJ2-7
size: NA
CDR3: CASSPLSGVPYEQYF
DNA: TGTGCCAGCAGCCCCCTTTCGGGGGTCCCCTACGAGCAGTACTTC

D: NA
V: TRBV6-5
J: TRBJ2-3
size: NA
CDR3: CASSNSGRGSTDTQYF
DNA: TGTGCCAGCAGTAACTCGGGGAGGGGGTCCACAGATACGCAGTATTTT

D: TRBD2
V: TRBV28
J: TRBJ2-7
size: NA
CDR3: CASSFWTSGSNEQYF
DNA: TGTGCCAGCAGTTTTTGGACTAGCGGGAGCAACGAGCAGTACTTC

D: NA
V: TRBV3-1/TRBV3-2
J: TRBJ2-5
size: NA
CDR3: CASSQPSRETQYF
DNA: TGTGCCAGCAGCCAACCGTCTCGGGAGACCCAGTACTTC

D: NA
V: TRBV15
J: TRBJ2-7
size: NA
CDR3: CATSRARPLYEQYF
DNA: TGTGCCACCAGCAGAGCTAGACCGCTCTACGAGCAGTACTTC

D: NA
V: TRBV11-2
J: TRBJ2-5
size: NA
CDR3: CASSLQPTQETQYF
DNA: TGTGCCAGCAGCCTACAGCCGACCCAAGAGACCCAGTACTTC

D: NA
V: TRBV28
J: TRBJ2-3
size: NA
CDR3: CASSFPTFEGDTQYF
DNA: TGTGCCAGCAGTTTTCCCACCTTCGAGGGAGATACGCAGTATTTT

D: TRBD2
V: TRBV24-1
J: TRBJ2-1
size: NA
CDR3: CATSDAAGVGFF
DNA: TGTGCCACCAGTGATGCAGCGGGGGTGGGGTTCTTC

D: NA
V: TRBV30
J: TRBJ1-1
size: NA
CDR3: CAWRTTMNTEAFF
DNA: TGTGCCTGGAGGACGACAATGAACACTGAAGCTTTCTTT

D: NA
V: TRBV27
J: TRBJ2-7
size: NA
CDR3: CASSLSSPRPRDEQYF
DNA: TGTGCCAGCAGTTTATCTTCCCCCCGGCCGCGGGACGAGCAGTACTTC

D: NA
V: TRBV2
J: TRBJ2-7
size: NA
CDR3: CASSLNRASGFVEQYF
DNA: TGTGCCAGCAGCCTCAACAGGGCCTCTGGGTTCGTCGAGCAGTACTTC

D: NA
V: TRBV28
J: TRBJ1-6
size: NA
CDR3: CASNKYNSPLHF
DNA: TGTGCCAGCAATAAATATAATTCACCCCTCCACTTT

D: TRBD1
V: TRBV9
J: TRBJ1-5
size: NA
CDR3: CASSVQGAFNQPQHF
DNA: TGTGCCAGCAGCGTCCAGGGGGCGTTTAATCAGCCCCAGCATTTT

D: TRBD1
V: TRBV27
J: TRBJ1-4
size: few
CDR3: CASSGGQGYEKLFF
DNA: TGTGCCAGCAGTGGTGGACAGGGCTACGAAAAACTGTTTTTT